This T cell receptor (beta chain) was captured by sequencing in a study of beta chain features in type 1 diabetes. Study background: Cell yields, gender and age were comparable in patients and healthy donors. The study, taken as a whole, reports: Significant though moderate, a shortening of TCRB CDR3s appeared in all four CD4+ subsets of Type 1 diabetes patients. Whatever favoring of shorter templates PCR might show would apply equally to patients and controls.

Trimming removed 5 bases at V and 2 bases at J, with 6 bases between. CDR1 is SGHVS and CDR2 is FNYEAQ in the germline V gene. This CDR3 comprises 13 residues. TCRB transcripts that were expressed got sequenced, as all of the isolated RNA had been reverse transcribed. Sequenced by immunoSEQ multiplex PCR; TCRdb stores in-frame clones only, minus some. In the table there are roughly 400,000 clones, 8% to 10% of which are singletons. Purity exceeded 98% in all sorted populations. This clone has a handful of counts. Its antigen is unidentified. The sample consisted of central memory CD4+ T cells from blood. The chain links TRBV7-6 to TRBJ2-2, with D possibly called TRBD1 or TRBD2 (5 bases each). The TCR sequence derives from a man aged 25-45 years with type 1 diabetes. The CDR3, as DNA: TGTGCCAGCAGCCGGGACAACACCGGGGAGCTGTTTTTT. This sequence encodes CASSRDNTGELFF.